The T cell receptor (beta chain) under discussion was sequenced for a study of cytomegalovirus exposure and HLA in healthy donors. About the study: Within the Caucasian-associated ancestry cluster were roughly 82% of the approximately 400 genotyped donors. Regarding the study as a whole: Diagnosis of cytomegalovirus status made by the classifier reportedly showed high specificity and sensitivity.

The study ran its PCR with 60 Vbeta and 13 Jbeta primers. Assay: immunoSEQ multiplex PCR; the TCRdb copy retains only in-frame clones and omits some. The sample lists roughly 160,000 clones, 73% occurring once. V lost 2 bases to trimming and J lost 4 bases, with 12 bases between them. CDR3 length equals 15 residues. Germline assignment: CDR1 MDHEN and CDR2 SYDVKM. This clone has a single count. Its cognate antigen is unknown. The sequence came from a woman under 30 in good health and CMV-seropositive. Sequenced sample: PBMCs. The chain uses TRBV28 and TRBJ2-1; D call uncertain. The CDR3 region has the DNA TGTGCCAGCAGTTTAGGTGACGAGAGGTACAATGAGCAGTTCTTC. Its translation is CASSLGDERYNEQFF.